These 24 T cell receptor beta chains were sequenced from one sample in a study of response to subunit inactivated influenza vaccine. TCRdb redid the calling of the RT-PCR reads with MiXCR, one entry per CDR3 protein. The sample lists about 170,000 distinct CDR3 sequences; around 10% were seen once. The sample consisted of CD8+ T cells sorted from PBMCs, taken roughly 24 months after vaccination. The origin of the receptors is a man between 50 and 70 years old who received an inactivated influenza vaccine.

This clonotype was seen more than once but under ten times. This sequence joins TRBV27 and TRBJ2-7; no reliable D call. The CDR3 is 14 residues long. V lost 0 bases and J 3 bases, leaving 9 bases between the germline ends. Germline V gene sequence: CDR1 MNHEY, CDR2 SMNVEV (reference sequence). The CDR3 loop reads CASSLSILGYEQYF. CDR3 DNA: TGTGCCAGCAGTTTATCGATTTTGGGCTACGAGCAGTACTTC.

The chain has TRBV29-1 and TRBJ2-2; the match to TRBD2 covers 8 bases. V lost 1 base, J lost 2 bases, and 12 bases stayed unmatched. The CDR3 is made up of 18 amino acids. Germline lookup yields CDR1 SQVTM and CDR2 ANQGSEA. CDR3 sequence (DNA): TGCAGCGTTGAAGGCGCCCGGGGGGGCCGCGGTAACACCGGGGAGCTGTTTTTT. Encoded protein: CSVEGARGGRGNTGELFF.

This clonotype was detected only a few times. The chain is built from TRBV14 and TRBJ2-3, with 7 bases fitting TRBD2. With V trimmed by 4 bases and J by 8 bases, 3 bases remained unmatched. Germline CDR1 and CDR2: SGHDN and FVKESK. The CDR3 runs to 12 residues. The CDR3 DNA reads as TGTGCCAGCAGCCTCTGGGAGGGTACGCAGTATTTT. It yields the protein CASSLWEGTQYF.

The gene calls are TRBV15 and TRBJ1-1; the D gene is possibly TRBD1 (5 bases). The CDR3 is 15 residues long. Germline loops: CDR1 LNHNV, CDR2 YYDKDF (reference sequence). V was clipped by 0 bases and J by 8 bases, with 16 bases between them. The CDR3 DNA follows: TGTGCCACCAGCAGAGATATGGGGCACGGGGTCGAAGCTTTCTTT. Protein sequence: CATSRDMGHGVEAFF.

A word on this clonotype: The junction and the germline gene differ at one end; a read error may be behind it. V and J are TRBV6-2 or TRBV6-3 and TRBJ2-1; D is perhaps TRBD1 or TRBD2 (5 bases each). This CDR3 contains 17 residues. Per the germline V gene, CDR1 is MNHEY and CDR2 is SVGEGT. CDR3 DNA: TGTGCCTGCAGTTACCTGGGGGACCGCTTGTACTACAATGAGCAGTTCTTC. Its translation: CACSYLGDRLYYNEQFF.

This clonotype was counted at least ten times. The gene calls are TRBV12-3 or TRBV12-4 and TRBJ1-5; the D is unclear. Trimming removed 6 bases from V and 1 base from J, with 10 bases in between. The CDR3 is 14 amino acids. The CDR3 nucleotides are TGTGCCAGCAGCTCTGACGGGAGCAATCAGCCCCAGCATTTT. It is translated as CASSSDGSNQPQHF.

This clonotype was picked up a small number of times. The chain couples TRBV6-2 or TRBV6-3 to TRBJ1-5, with 7 bases aligning to TRBD1. The CDR3 loop spans 13 amino acids. Germline-derived CDR1 and CDR2 are MNHEY and SVGEGT. Trimming at V came to 7 bases and at J to 7 bases, leaving 7 bases not matched to a gene. CDR3 loop: CASTRTGAQPQHF. CDR3 sequence (DNA): TGTGCCAGCACCCGAACAGGGGCCCAGCCCCAGCATTTT.

In DNA, the CDR3 is TGTGCCAGCAGCTTAGCGCGGCTGGGGCTCCCGTACGAGCAGTACTTC. Amino acid sequence: CASSLARLGLPYEQYF. This sequence joins TRBV7-9 and TRBJ2-7; TRBD1 might be the D (5 bases). CDR1 is SEHNR, CDR2 FQNEAQ, per germline (reference sequence). V was pared by 0 bases and J by 4 bases, with 16 bases between. This CDR3 has 16 amino acids.

This clonotype was counted between two and nine times. This sequence joins TRBV7-3 and TRBJ2-3; 11 nucleotides align to TRBD1. Germline CDR1 reads SGHTA; CDR2 reads FQGTGA. V was clipped by 3 bases and J by 3 bases; unmatched bases: 5. This CDR3 is built from 16 residues. CDR3 loop: CASSLDRGLGTDTQYF. CDR3 sequence (DNA): TGTGCCAGCAGCTTGGACAGGGGGCTTGGGACAGATACGCAGTATTTT.

This clonotype has only a few counts. In DNA, the CDR3 is TGTGCCAGCAGCTTTCCGGGACAGGCGTACACCGGGGAGCTGTTTTTT. Protein sequence: CASSFPGQAYTGELFF. The rearrangement uses TRBV7-9 and TRBJ2-2, with TRBD1 matching 8 bases. The CDR3 is 16 amino acids. Trimming took 3 bases from V and 3 from J; bases not matched to a gene: 6. Germline CDR1 reads SEHNR; CDR2 reads FQNEAQ (reference sequence).

J is TRBJ2-1 and V is TRBV9; D unresolved. V was trimmed by 0 bases and J by 5 bases, leaving 3 bases between them. The CDR3 is 12 amino acids. Germline CDR1 is SGDLS and CDR2 is YYNGEE. CDR3 region: CASSVEDNEQFF. CDR3 sequence (DNA): TGTGCCAGCAGCGTAGAGGACAATGAGCAGTTCTTC.

The gene calls are TRBV6-2 or TRBV6-3 and TRBJ2-7, with a possible D match to TRBD2 (5 bases). The CDR3 sequence is 13 residues long. V lost 4 bases and J lost 3, with 10 bases in between. Germline CDR1 reads MNHEY; CDR2 reads SVGEGT. Here the CDR3 DNA reads TGTGCCAGCAGTTTTGCAGCGGACTACGAGCAGTACTTC. Residues: CASSFAADYEQYF.

This clonotype was seen a few times. The chain employs TRBV24-1 and TRBJ2-1; a weak D match, TRBD1 (5 bases). The V gene lost 5 bases and the J gene lost 5 bases, with 9 bases spanning the gap. CDR1 is KGHDR and CDR2 is SFDVKD in the germline V gene. This CDR3 spans 13 amino acids. The CDR3 region has the DNA TGTGCCACCAGTGTAGGGGCGCACAATGAGCAGTTCTTC. Protein: CATSVGAHNEQFF.

This clonotype has a count of ten or more. The rearrangement links TRBV6-2 or TRBV6-3 to TRBJ2-7, with TRBD1 identical over 7 bases. Germline V lookup: CDR1 MNHEY, CDR2 SVGEGT. CDR3 length: 14 residues. Losses at the gene ends were 6 bases for V and 3 bases for J; bases not matched to a gene: 8. CDR3 coding DNA: TGTGCCAGCAGGGGGACAGTCTCCCGCTACGAGCAGTACTTC. Its translation is CASRGTVSRYEQYF.

J is TRBJ2-5 and V is TRBV28; the D gene is possibly TRBD1 (6 bases). From germline, CDR1 is MDHEN and CDR2 SYDVKM. The CDR3 has 15 residues. V lost 3 bases, J lost 4 bases, and 15 bases lay in between. In DNA, the CDR3 is TGTGCCAGCAGTTTTATGGTACAGGGAAGAGAGACCCAGTACTTC. Encoded protein: CASSFMVQGRETQYF.

This clonotype was seen at least ten times. The chain recombines TRBV7-9 with TRBJ2-1, with D possibly being TRBD1 (5 bases). CDR1 SEHNR and CDR2 FQNEAQ come from the germline V gene (reference sequence). Trimming took off 2 bases at V and 5 bases at J, with 7 bases between the two ends. The CDR3 runs to 13 residues. CDR3 DNA: TGTGCCAGCAGCTTAAACAGGAACAATGAGCAGTTCTTC. This encodes CASSLNRNNEQFF.

V is TRBV20-1 and J is TRBJ1-1; D not resolved. The CDR3 length is 12 residues. Trimming cost V 0 bases and J 6 bases, with 8 bases left between them. Looked up from germline, CDR1 is DFQATT and CDR2 is SNEGSKA (reference sequence). Here the CDR3 reads CSARDEPAEAFF. In nucleotides, the CDR3 is TGCAGTGCTAGAGATGAGCCGGCTGAAGCTTTCTTT.

This clonotype was recorded a few times. The V gene is TRBV29-1, the J gene TRBJ1-2; unclear D gene. Trimming removed 4 bases from V and 3 bases from J, with 12 bases in between. Germline loops: CDR1 SQVTM, CDR2 ANQGSEA. This CDR3 comprises 13 residues. The CDR3 DNA is TGCAGCGTTGTATCCGGGCGGGACTATGGCTACACCTTC. This encodes CSVVSGRDYGYTF.

The V gene is TRBV9, the J gene TRBJ2-5; weak D call: TRBD2 (6 bases). This CDR3 region has 16 residues. Germline V CDR1 and CDR2: SGDLS, YYNGEE. Between the trimmed V and J ends, which lost 0 bases and 3 bases, there was a span of 15 bases. The CDR3 loop is CASSVVGGGLEETQYF. Written as DNA, the CDR3 is TGTGCCAGCAGCGTAGTGGGCGGAGGGCTAGAAGAGACCCAGTACTTC.

This sequence joins TRBV30 and TRBJ2-5; TRBD1 is a possible D gene (6 bases). V lost 2 bases to trimming and J lost 0 bases, with 10 bases between them. Germline CDR1 GTSNPN, CDR2 SVGIG (reference sequence). The CDR3 is 14 amino acids. The CDR3: CAWSPGVYQETQYF. CDR3 in DNA: TGTGCCTGGAGTCCAGGGGTATACCAAGAGACCCAGTACTTC.

This clonotype was seen at least ten times. The chain employs TRBV30 and TRBJ1-5; D ambiguous. The V end lost 1 base, the J end lost 0 bases, and 7 bases lay between the germline ends. From germline, CDR1 is GTSNPN and CDR2 SVGIG (reference sequence). This CDR3 is 14 amino acids long. DNA of the CDR3: TGTGCCTGGAGTGCGACGGTTAGCAATCAGCCCCAGCATTTT. Its translation: CAWSATVSNQPQHF.

The chain recombines TRBV10-2 with TRBJ2-5; 8 positions agree with TRBD2. The germline gives CDR1 WSHSY, CDR2 SAAADI. Germline trimming cut 7 bases from V and 0 bases from J; bases unmatched to any gene: 4. This CDR3 region has 14 residues. As DNA, the CDR3 is TGCGCCAGCAAGGAGCGGGGGCACCAAGAGACCCAGTACTTC. This gives the protein CASKERGHQETQYF.

This clonotype occurred a few times. This chain uses TRBV7-2 with TRBJ2-2, with TRBD2 as a possible D gene (7 bases). There are 17 residues in the CDR3. The V gene's germline CDR1 is SGHTA and CDR2 FQGNSA. Trimming shortened V by 5 bases and J by 5 bases, and 21 bases separated the two germline ends. The CDR3 DNA reads as TGTGCCAGCAGCCCGACCATTTTGCGGGGGCGGACCGGGGAGCTGTTTTTT. This encodes CASSPTILRGRTGELFF.

This clonotype was counted only a few times. V usage is TRBV14 and J usage is TRBJ2-7; TRBD2 matches at 7 bases. CDR3 length: 16 residues. V shed 2 bases, J shed 4 bases, and the junction held 11 bases outside the gene matches. Germline V lookup: CDR1 SGHDN, CDR2 FVKESK. This chain's CDR3 is CASSQRARDYYYEQYF. The CDR3 coding sequence is TGTGCCAGCAGCCAAAGGGCCCGGGACTACTATTACGAGCAGTACTTC.